Below, 25 T cell receptor beta chains from the same sample are listed, as sequenced in a study of blood T cell repertoires in COVID-19. TCRdb's copy holds only in-frame clones and misses some; the assay was immunoSEQ multiplex PCR. The sample contains some 83,000 clones, 84% of which appear only once. The material sequenced was peripheral blood. The receptor source for this set is a man aged 50 to 59 with acute or convalescent COVID-19.

This chain connects TRBV7-6 to TRBJ2-7; D is undetermined. The CDR3 loop spans 12 amino acids. Germline lookup yields CDR1 SGHVS and CDR2 FNYEAQ. V was pared by 0 bases and J by 6 bases, with 6 bases between. The CDR3 DNA follows: TGTGCCAGCAGCTTAGCGGTCGGCGAGCAGTACTTC. It encodes CASSLAVGEQYF.

V and J are TRBV28 and TRBJ2-3; TRBD2 matches 12 bases. V lost 4 bases, J lost 5 bases, and 7 bases stayed unmatched. The CDR3 sequence is 16 residues long. Looked up from germline, CDR1 is MDHEN and CDR2 is SYDVKM. The CDR3 spells CASSSASGGAKDTQYF. The CDR3 nucleotides are TGTGCCAGCAGTTCAGCTAGCGGGGGGGCAAAAGATACGCAGTATTTT.

This chain links TRBV23-1 with TRBJ2-5, with 9 positions matching TRBD2. TRBV23-1 is an open reading frame, and its role is uncertain. This CDR3 is 16 amino acids long. Trimming removed 1 base from V and 4 bases from J; junction bases left unmatched: 7. This CDR3 reads CASSQYPSGVSETQYF. The CDR3 nucleotides are TGCGCCAGCAGTCAATACCCTAGCGGGGTATCAGAGACCCAGTACTTC.

This clone was seen only a few times. The V call is TRBV3-1 (or the pseudogene TRBV3-2), the J call TRBJ2-7; D is ambiguous. V lost 4 bases to trimming and J lost 4 bases, with 11 bases between them. The CDR3 extends over 13 amino acids. CDR1 is LGHDT and CDR2 is YNNKEL in the germline V gene (reference sequence). CDR3 loop: CASSPTTSYEQYF. The DNA of the CDR3 is TGTGCCAGCAGCCCAACGACTTCTTACGAGCAGTACTTC.

The J gene is TRBJ1-2, the V gene TRBV6-5; the D is unclear. The V end lost 4 bases, the J end lost 4 bases, and 10 bases lay between the germline ends. This CDR3 has 13 amino acids. The germline gives CDR1 MNHEY, CDR2 SVGAGI. The CDR3 sequence is CASSSHSLYGYTF. For the CDR3, the DNA is TGTGCCAGCAGTTCACACAGTCTCTATGGCTACACCTTC.

This clone has at least ten counts. The J gene is TRBJ2-7, the V gene TRBV3-1 (or the pseudogene TRBV3-2); TRBD2 might be the D (7 bases). The CDR3 extends over 15 amino acids. With 4 bases removed from V and 7 bases from J, the gap between germline ends came to 20 bases. Germline loops: CDR1 LGHDT, CDR2 YNNKEL (reference sequence). CDR3 residues: CASSPGRGRSEEQYF. The CDR3 DNA reads TGTGCCAGCAGCCCGGGGAGGGGGAGGTCTGAAGAGCAGTACTTC.

This CDR3 is CASSQTQLNEKLFF. DNA of the CDR3: TGCGCCAGCAGCCAAACACAGTTGAATGAAAAACTGTTTTTT. The chain recombines TRBV4-1 with TRBJ1-4, with D unclear. The V gene's germline CDR1 is MGHRA and CDR2 YSYEKL. The CDR3 sequence is 14 residues long. Trimming stripped 2 bases from V and 5 bases from J, with 9 bases between.

This clone has only one observation. The CDR3 DNA reads as TGTGCCAGCAGCTCGGGGGGCTGGGAGCAGTTCTTC. Translating gives CASSSGGWEQFF. This rearrangement joins TRBV7-8 to TRBJ2-1, with a weak D call TRBD2 (7 bases). Looked up from germline, CDR1 is SGHVS and CDR2 is FQNEAQ. The CDR3 covers 12 residues. Trimming stripped 4 bases from V and 10 bases from J, with 11 bases between.

The chain joins TRBV29-1 to TRBJ2-7, with D perhaps TRBD1 (6 bases). Trimming left V 1 base short and J 12 bases short, with 10 bases between. Germline lookup yields CDR1 SQVTM and CDR2 ANQGSEA. The CDR3 is 10 residues long. CDR3 nucleotide sequence: TGCAGCGTTGAAGGAGACAGGCTGTACTTC. Protein sequence: CSVEGDRLYF.

This chain connects TRBV5-1 to TRBJ1-4; 10 bases agree with TRBD1. V dropped 5 bases and J dropped 1; count of bases not matched to a gene: 11. The CDR3 contains 18 residues. Per germline, CDR1 SGHRS and CDR2 YFSETQ. The CDR3 region has the DNA TGCGCCAGCAGGCTCTGGGTGACAGGGGGCGGAACTAATGAAAAACTGTTTTTT. Translating gives CASRLWVTGGGTNEKLFF.

The chain employs TRBV5-8 and TRBJ2-3; 12 bases align to TRBD2. The CDR3 has 15 residues. J gave up 9 bases and V 0 bases, and 5 bases lay outside the gene matches. Germline V gene sequence: CDR1 SGHTS, CDR2 YDEGEE. DNA for the CDR3: TGTGCCAGCAGCTTGGGACAGACTAGCGGGAGAACGCAGTATTTT. Encoded protein: CASSLGQTSGRTQYF.

This chain uses TRBV2 with TRBJ1-5; D uncertain. The ends were cut back, 6 bases at V and 2 bases at J, with 8 bases in the middle. Germline V gene sequence: CDR1 SNHLY, CDR2 FYNNEI. The CDR3 covers 13 residues. In DNA form, the CDR3 reads TGTGCCAGCAGAATATCGGGCAATCAGCCCCAGCATTTT. Protein sequence: CASRISGNQPQHF.

This chain connects TRBV7-2 to TRBJ2-3; TRBD2 aligns across 13 bases. The germline gives CDR1 SGHTA, CDR2 FQGNSA. Unmatched junction bases numbered 3, after V lost 5 bases and J lost 4 bases. This CDR3 spans 15 amino acids. The CDR3 loop is CASSRTSGSPDTQYF. CDR3 nucleotide sequence: TGTGCCAGCAGCAGGACTAGCGGGAGTCCAGATACGCAGTATTTT.

CDR3 bases: TGTGCCAGCAGAGGGACAGGGGGTTATACTGAAAAACTGTTTTTT. Translating it yields CASRGTGGYTEKLFF. V is TRBV7-9 and J is TRBJ1-4; 11 bases are a match to TRBD1. CDR3 size: 15 residues. Germline CDR1 and CDR2: SEHNR and FQNEAQ (reference sequence). The V and J ends lost 6 bases and 7 bases, in that order; junction bases with no gene match: 7.

This clone is a singleton in its sample. The V gene is TRBV5-4, the J gene TRBJ2-7; TRBD2 matches at 8 bases. The CDR3 runs 14 residues. V was pared by 5 bases and J by 1 base, with 5 bases of the junction left unmatched. Germline CDR1 SGHNT, CDR2 YYREEE (reference sequence). This CDR3 is CASRREDQSYEQYF. In nucleotides, the CDR3 is TGTGCCAGCAGGCGGGAGGACCAGTCCTACGAGCAGTACTTC.

This chain uses TRBV6-5 with TRBJ1-1; TRBD1 matches 8 bases. Trimming took 2 bases from V and 5 from J; bases not matched to a gene: 10. The germline CDR1 and CDR2 sequences are MNHEY and SVGAGI. CDR3 length: 16 amino acids. Here the CDR3 reads CASSYRRGRGHTEAFF. In DNA form, the CDR3 reads TGTGCCAGCAGTTACCGGCGGGGCAGGGGGCATACTGAAGCTTTCTTT.

This sequence joins TRBV12-3 or TRBV12-4 and TRBJ1-2; no firm D call. The CDR3 contains 12 residues. Trimming removed 2 bases at V and 4 bases at J, with 5 bases between. CDR3 sequence: CASSLSFYGYTF. The DNA for the CDR3 is TGTGCCAGCAGTTTAAGCTTCTATGGCTACACCTTC.

The chain employs TRBV7-3 and TRBJ2-5; D not resolved. Germline lookup yields CDR1 SGHTA and CDR2 FQGTGA. The CDR3 is 13 amino acids. The ends were cut back, 5 bases at V and 2 bases at J, with 9 bases in the middle. The CDR3 DNA reads TGTGCCAGCAGCCTTGGCCCTCAAGAGACCCAGTACTTC. This gives the protein CASSLGPQETQYF.

The V call is TRBV11-2, the J call TRBJ2-7, with TRBD2 as a possible D gene (6 bases). The germline V gene has CDR1 SGHAT and CDR2 FQNNGV. The CDR3 totals 14 residues. Trimming cost V 0 bases and J 2 bases, with 8 bases left between them. The CDR3 coding sequence is TGTGCCAGCAGCTTAGAACGGGAGCCCTACGAGCAGTACTTC. Protein sequence: CASSLEREPYEQYF.

The chain is built from TRBV18 and TRBJ1-2; the match to TRBD1 covers 8 bases. Unmatched junction bases numbered 7, after V lost 3 bases and J lost 7 bases. This CDR3 is built from 14 residues. Germline V gene data show CDR1 as KGHSH and CDR2 as LQKENI. The CDR3 DNA sequence: TGTGCCAGCTCACCCACCGGACAGGGCGGTGGCTACACCTTC. As protein: CASSPTGQGGGYTF.

This chain connects TRBV28 to TRBJ1-4; D gene unclear. This CDR3 has 14 residues. V gave up 2 bases and J gave up 7 bases, with 11 bases separating them. Germline lookup yields CDR1 MDHEN and CDR2 SYDVKM. CDR3 amino acids: CASSLGGSSEKLFF. The DNA for the CDR3 is TGTGCCAGCAGTTTAGGAGGGTCAAGTGAAAAACTGTTTTTT.

This clone came up a few times. The chain has TRBV6-5 and TRBJ1-5, with a weak D call TRBD1 (5 bases). This CDR3 has 15 amino acids. The V and J ends lost 6 bases and 4 bases respectively, with 16 bases between them. Per germline, CDR1 MNHEY and CDR2 SVGAGI. In nucleotides, the CDR3 is TGTGCCAGCAGAATTTCCAGGGTCTTGAATCAGCCCCAGCATTTT. It yields the protein CASRISRVLNQPQHF.

The CDR3 here is CASSVGTGYGYTF. The CDR3 DNA reads TGTGCCAGCAGCGTAGGGACAGGGTATGGCTACACCTTC. The V gene is TRBV9, the J gene TRBJ1-2, with TRBD1 matching over 8 bases. Germline V gene lookup returns CDR1 SGDLS and CDR2 YYNGEE. With V trimmed by 0 bases and J by 5 bases, 0 bases remained unmatched. CDR3 size: 13 residues.

V and J are TRBV5-1 and TRBJ2-1; 10 bases map to TRBD2. The CDR3 has 17 amino acids. V was pared by 6 bases and J by 1 base, with 10 bases of the junction left unmatched. From germline, CDR1 is SGHRS and CDR2 YFSETQ. CDR3 protein: CASTVGLAAQSYNEQFF. CDR3 sequence (DNA): TGCGCCAGCACCGTAGGACTAGCGGCCCAATCCTACAATGAGCAGTTCTTC.

The chain links TRBV11-2 to TRBJ2-1; D may be TRBD1 (6 bases). V was shortened by 5 bases and J by 4 bases, with 15 bases between the two germline ends. CDR3 size: 15 residues. Germline V lookup: CDR1 SGHAT, CDR2 FQNNGV. The CDR3 reads CASSGGEPAYNEQFF. The CDR3 bases are TGTGCCAGCAGCGGGGGCGAACCCGCATACAATGAGCAGTTCTTC. Supplemented by reference TRBV11-2 and TRBJ2-1, the full variable domain reads EAGVAQSPRYKIIEKRQSVAFWCNPISGHATLYWYQQILGQGPKLLIQFQNNGVVDDSQLPKDRFSAERLKGVDSTLKIQPAKLEDSAVYLCASSGGEPAYNEQFFGPGTRLTVL.